The entry that follows covers one T cell receptor beta chain sequence. These data are taken from a study of control samples from healthy donors and cancer patients. Generated by immunoSEQ multiplex PCR, the TCRdb table keeps only in-frame clones and is missing some. The sample lists about 170,000 clones, roughly 90% occurring once. This CDR3 contains 15 residues. V shed 5 bases and J 9 bases; nucleotides not matched to a gene: 12. Per the germline V gene, CDR1 is LGHDT and CDR2 is YNNKEL (reference sequence). Sample: blood. The receptor comes from a young man in good health. The chain uses TRBV3-1 (or the pseudogene TRBV3-2) and TRBJ2-1; 8 nucleotides line up with TRBD2. Here the CDR3 DNA reads TGTGCCAGCAGCACCACCAGCGGGAGAGGGAGTGAGCAGTTCTTC. This translates into CASSTTSGRGSEQFF.